One and the same sample provided the 25 T cell receptor beta chains below, sequenced in a study of control samples from healthy donors and cancer patients. TCRdb's copy holds only in-frame clones and misses some; the assay was immunoSEQ multiplex PCR. The sample has around 180,000 clones, 85% to 90% seen once. The sequenced sample was blood. The origin of the receptors is a woman in her twenties or thirties in good health.

V gene TRBV29-1 combines with J gene TRBJ2-5; 8 positions match TRBD2. Germline V gene sequence: CDR1 SQVTM, CDR2 ANQGSEA. There are 16 residues in the CDR3. V trimming: 4 bases; J trimming: 4 bases; junction bases outside the gene matches: 14. The CDR3 nucleotides are TGCAGCGTTGTCAAACCAGCGGGGGCTTTGTTAGAGACCCAGTACTTC. It translates to CSVVKPAGALLETQYF.

V gene TRBV4-2 combines with J gene TRBJ2-3; D remains unclear. Germline assignment: CDR1 LGHNA and CDR2 YNFKEQ. V was cut by 0 bases and J by 2 bases, with 9 bases left in between. This CDR3 has 15 residues. The DNA of the CDR3 is TGTGCCAGCAGCCAAGAGGTCTCCGACACAGATACGCAGTATTTT. It yields the protein CASSQEVSDTDTQYF.

V gene TRBV5-1 combines with J gene TRBJ1-1; TRBD1 agrees at 10 bases. CDR1 is SGHRS, CDR2 YFSETQ, per germline. V shed 4 bases, J shed 4 bases, and the junction held 7 bases outside the gene matches. The CDR3 has 15 residues. Here the CDR3 DNA reads TGCGCCAGCAGCATAGACAGGGGGCACGGCACTGAAGCTTTCTTT. Protein product: CASSIDRGHGTEAFF.

The chain recombines TRBV4-1 with TRBJ2-1, with D hard to call. This CDR3 region has 12 residues. CDR1 and CDR2 from the germline V gene are MGHRA and YSYEKL. V was pared by 1 base and J by 10 bases, with 8 bases between. CDR3 DNA: TGCGCCAGCAGCCAAGGGCGAATAGAGCAGTTCTTC. Translated: CASSQGRIEQFF.

CDR3 DNA: TGTGCCACCAAAGTGGACAGGGGTTCTGGAAACACCATATATTTT. It specifies CATKVDRGSGNTIYF. V gene TRBV15 combines with J gene TRBJ1-3; 9 bases agree with TRBD1. Per the germline V gene, CDR1 is LNHNV and CDR2 is YYDKDF (reference sequence). The CDR3 has 15 residues. Trimming removed 7 bases from V and 1 base from J; junction bases left unmatched: 5.

This chain joins TRBV5-1 and TRBJ1-4; D gene uncertain. The length of the CDR3 is 14 residues. The germline V gene has CDR1 SGHRS and CDR2 YFSETQ. V was shortened by 2 bases and J by 7 bases, with 12 bases between the two germline ends. The chain's CDR3 is CASSLNGGGEKLFF. The CDR3 nucleotides read TGCGCCAGCAGCTTAAACGGAGGCGGTGAAAAACTGTTTTTT.

V is TRBV6-5 and J is TRBJ1-1; D call uncertain. There are 15 residues in the CDR3. The germline V gene encodes CDR1 MNHEY and CDR2 SVGAGI. V gave up 7 bases and J gave up 0 bases, with 15 bases separating them. The DNA of the CDR3 is TGTGCCAGCATACCCTACCGGGATATGAACACTGAAGCTTTCTTT. Its translation: CASIPYRDMNTEAFF.

This clone was seen a single time. The chain has TRBV30 and TRBJ1-5, with a tentative D call TRBD1 (5 bases). CDR1 GTSNPN and CDR2 SVGIG come from the germline V gene (reference sequence). The CDR3 length is 10 residues. CDR3 bases: TGTTCAAGCGCAGGGCAGCCCCAGCATTTT. As protein: CSSAGQPQHF.

The rearrangement joins TRBV13 to TRBJ1-1; D gene ambiguous. CDR1 PRHDT and CDR2 FYEKMQ come from the germline V gene (reference sequence). V lost 5 bases to trimming and J lost 1 base, with 11 bases between them. This CDR3 is built from 14 residues. Here the CDR3 reads CASSPLSENTEAFF. CDR3 nucleotide sequence: TGTGCCAGCAGCCCATTGTCGGAGAACACTGAAGCTTTCTTT.

A single count supports this clone. V usage is TRBV24-1 and J usage is TRBJ1-2; no firm D call. The germline gives CDR1 KGHDR, CDR2 SFDVKD. Trimming shortened V by 5 bases and J by 3 bases, and 9 bases separated the two germline ends. The length of the CDR3 is 13 residues. Written as DNA, the CDR3 is TGTGCCACCAGTGGGGTTTTGGACTATGGCTACACCTTC. Translation gives CATSGVLDYGYTF.

V gene TRBV2 combines with J gene TRBJ2-7, with D perhaps matching TRBD1 (6 bases). The V end lost 4 bases, the J end lost 2 bases, and 15 bases lay between the germline ends. CDR1 SNHLY and CDR2 FYNNEI come from the germline V gene. The CDR3 consists of 15 residues. The chain's CDR3 is CASSGLEQGAYEQYF. The CDR3 DNA reads TGTGCCAGCAGTGGATTGGAACAGGGCGCCTACGAGCAGTACTTC.

The chain carries TRBV9 and TRBJ1-3, with D unresolved. The V gene lost 0 bases and the J gene lost 2 bases, with 9 bases spanning the gap. This CDR3 spans 15 amino acids. Germline loops: CDR1 SGDLS, CDR2 YYNGEE. The CDR3 DNA sequence: TGTGCCAGCAGCGTAGAGGGCAGAACTGGAAACACCATATATTTT. Protein sequence: CASSVEGRTGNTIYF. Full variable domain (rest looked up from reference TRBV9 and TRBJ1-3): DSGVTQTPKHLITATGQRVTLRCSPRSGDLSVYWYQQSLDQGLQFLIQYYNGEERAKGNILERFSAQQFPDLHSELNLSSLELGDSALYFCASSVEGRTGNTIYFGEGSWLTVV.

The V call is TRBV4-1, the J call TRBJ2-1, with 7 bases aligning to TRBD2. V trimming: 0 bases; J trimming: 4 bases; junction bases outside the gene matches: 3. CDR3 length: 15 residues. Germline assignment: CDR1 MGHRA and CDR2 YSYEKL. CDR3 in amino acids: CASSQEPGGYNEQFF. As DNA, the CDR3 is TGCGCCAGCAGCCAAGAGCCGGGGGGATACAATGAGCAGTTCTTC.

CDR3 protein: CASSLGQKNTEAFF. The CDR3 coding sequence is TGTGCCAGCAGCTTGGGACAGAAGAACACTGAAGCTTTCTTT. The chain carries TRBV5-4 and TRBJ1-1; perhaps TRBD1 as D (5 bases). This CDR3 spans 14 amino acids. Germline assignment: CDR1 SGHNT and CDR2 YYREEE (reference sequence). Trimming left V 0 bases short and J 1 base short, with 7 bases between.

This clone was counted ten times or more. This rearrangement joins TRBV6-4 to TRBJ1-6; D is uncertain. The V end lost 3 bases, the J end lost 9 bases, and 9 bases lay between the germline ends. CDR3 length: 13 residues. Per germline, CDR1 MRHNA and CDR2 SNTAGT. Written as DNA, the CDR3 is TGTGCCAGCAGTGAGCGCCTGGGTTCACCCCTCCACTTT. This translates into CASSERLGSPLHF.

This clone was seen a single time. The genes are TRBV2 and TRBJ2-1; a possible D gene is TRBD2 (7 bases). Between the trimmed V and J ends, which lost 9 bases and 3 bases, there was a span of 18 bases. The CDR3 covers 15 residues. CDR1 SNHLY and CDR2 FYNNEI come from the germline V gene. CDR3 residues: CASYRGGANYNEQFF. DNA for the CDR3: TGTGCCAGTTACAGAGGGGGGGCGAACTACAATGAGCAGTTCTTC.

The rearrangement joins TRBV5-1 to TRBJ2-3; a weak D match, TRBD2 (6 bases). The germline V gene has CDR1 SGHRS and CDR2 YFSETQ. V was pared by 0 bases and J by 2 bases, with 10 bases between. This CDR3 has 15 amino acids. CDR3 sequence: CASSLDGGNTDTQYF. In DNA form, the CDR3 reads TGCGCCAGCAGCTTGGATGGGGGGAACACAGATACGCAGTATTTT.

The V call is TRBV5-1, the J call TRBJ2-3; 10 nucleotides line up with TRBD2. The V gene end was trimmed by 4 bases and the J gene end by 2 bases; junction bases not matched to a gene: 7. The CDR3 consists of 16 residues. Per the germline V gene, CDR1 is SGHRS and CDR2 is YFSETQ. CDR3 DNA: TGCGCCAGCAGCGCCGGACTAGCGGAGTTCACAGATACGCAGTATTTT. Translated, it gives CASSAGLAEFTDTQYF.

This chain uses TRBV5-1 with TRBJ2-3; D is ambiguous. The CDR3 length is 16 residues. V lost 0 bases and J lost 0, with 11 bases in between. In germline, CDR1 is SGHRS, CDR2 YFSETQ. CDR3 DNA: TGCGCCAGCAGCTTGGATCGGGCCGTCAGCACAGATACGCAGTATTTT. Amino acid sequence: CASSLDRAVSTDTQYF.

The rearrangement uses TRBV27 and TRBJ2-5, with 10 bases fitting TRBD1. Looked up from germline, CDR1 is MNHEY and CDR2 is SMNVEV (reference sequence). V was clipped by 0 bases and J by 4 bases; unmatched bases: 2. The length of the CDR3 is 15 residues. Here the CDR3 reads CASSLSGDRGETQYF. DNA for the CDR3: TGTGCCAGCAGTTTATCGGGGGACAGGGGAGAGACCCAGTACTTC.

V and J are TRBV7-9 and TRBJ2-7; D not resolved. The CDR3 is made up of 12 amino acids. Germline-derived CDR1 and CDR2 are SEHNR and FQNEAQ (reference sequence). Trimming took off 6 bases at V and 0 bases at J, with 6 bases between the two ends. CDR3 residues: CASSPSSYEQYF. The CDR3 nucleotides read TGTGCCAGCAGTCCGAGCTCCTACGAGCAGTACTTC.

This sequence joins TRBV5-6 and TRBJ2-7; the match to TRBD2 covers 7 bases. The CDR3 runs to 15 residues. CDR1 and CDR2 from the germline V gene are SGHDT and YYEEEE. V trimming: 2 bases; J trimming: 5 bases; junction bases outside the gene matches: 10. CDR3 nucleotides: TGTGCCAGCAGCTTCACTAGCGTATCTGCCCACGAGCAGTACTTC. Its protein product is CASSFTSVSAHEQYF.

This clone was seen just once. The rearrangement uses TRBV11-2 and TRBJ2-3, with a possible D match to TRBD2 (5 bases). Germline V gene data show CDR1 as SGHAT and CDR2 as FQNNGV. V lost 6 bases, J lost 2 bases, and 9 bases lay in between. The CDR3 runs to 13 residues. CDR3 region: CASRPGDTDTQYF. The DNA of the CDR3 is TGTGCCAGCAGGCCCGGGGACACAGATACGCAGTATTTT.

V usage is TRBV7-2 and J usage is TRBJ2-2; D tentatively reads TRBD1 or TRBD2 (6 bases each). Between the trimmed V and J ends, which lost 1 base and 0 bases, there was a span of 18 bases. CDR3 length: 19 amino acids. Germline CDR1 and CDR2: SGHTA and FQGNSA. The CDR3 region is CASSLVGGWGDTNTGELFF. In DNA, the CDR3 is TGTGCCAGCAGCTTAGTTGGGGGCTGGGGGGATACGAACACCGGGGAGCTGTTTTTT.

The chain joins TRBV29-1 to TRBJ2-1, with D possibly TRBD1 on 6 matching bases. The CDR3 is 11 amino acids. Germline lookup yields CDR1 SQVTM and CDR2 ANQGSEA. The V end was cut by 6 bases, the J end by 5 bases, with 8 bases between. The CDR3 DNA is TGCAGCGTCGGGACACACAATGAGCAGTTCTTC. Residues: CSVGTHNEQFF.